Included here is one T cell receptor (beta chain) sequence, with context. This clone was picked up a small number of times. This receptor's antigen is unknown. No qualities accompany the bases; no much larger clone lies one base away. CDR1 and CDR2, per the germline V gene, are MNHNS and SASEGT. Its CDR3 holds 13 amino acids, cysteine through phenylalanine. The read is trimmed to its CDR3 DNA, 39 bases read in frame from base 1. Trimming at the junction amounts to 8 bases on V and 3 bases on J, and the germline ends lie 13 bases apart. These data come from a study of cytomegalovirus exposure and HLA in healthy donors (dated by TCRdb to about 2017). With respect to the entire study: An earlier analysis of roughly 500 of the donors reported 250 to 350 Gb of sequence data and about 120 million unique TCR beta sequences obtained from about 179 million T cells. Roughly 300 gigabases of sequencing data and around 80 million unique TCR sequences made up an early release that covered approximately 620 HLA-typed donors. Of the 300 to 500 genotyped donors, less than 90% were placed in the genetic ancestry cluster associated with self-reported Caucasian donors. The aim of the study was to test whether cataloging public T cell receptors could identify signatures of past pathogen exposure. The study profiled the T cell repertoires of 666 subjects by immunosequencing and related them to cytomegalovirus serostatus. A separate validation cohort of 100 to 150 different subjects was used in addition to the approximately 700-subject first cohort. To predict cytomegalovirus infection status, the study combined high-throughput TCR immunosequencing, statistical association of individual TCRs with disease status, and machine learning. In a later analysis, previously published TCR beta repertoires from 550 to 700 donors were re-analyzed and high-resolution HLA genotyping was added so that TCR occurrence patterns could be studied. In the later analysis, no new phenotypic data were used to find candidate immune exposures; instead, reliance was placed on TCR beta sequences and their occurrence across donors. An earlier analysis of 587 of the donors used high-throughput TCR beta sequencing to judge whether each TCR beta V gene segment behaved as functional or pseudogenic. Alongside the repertoire data, information on donor age, sex, ethnicity and CMV serostatus was compiled. A later genetic analysis used genome-wide SNP genotypes for about 60% of the 666 donors, treating that subset as a discovery cohort. All discovery cohort repertoires had been generated using a single sequencing platform. HLA typing covered class I and class II loci at four-digit resolution. Typing coverage differed by locus: A, B, C, DRB1 and DQB1 were typed in roughly 629-630 donors, DQA1 in about 510, DPA1 in approximately 610, and DPB1 in roughly 470. Because of strong linkage in the cohort, a few DR-DQ haplotypes were treated as single units for association and clustering. Among roughly 370 genotyped donors of the cohort, an average of roughly 240,000 unique TCR beta nucleotide sequences were sequenced per donor, around a sixth of them non-productive. The investigation overall reported the following: The earlier analysis of about 600 of the donors excluded some 15 rarely observed V segments, including chromosome 9 orphons, because counts were too low. According to a later genetic analysis, donors in an Asian-associated ancestry cluster had fewer N-insertions in productive TCRs than the roughly 700-donor mean. According to a later analysis, parvovirus B19, influenza, CMV and Epstein-Barr virus appeared linked to several top co-occurrence clusters. A later analysis found that HLA-associated TCR beta chains were more clonally expanded and had lower generation probabilities than equally common non-associated chains. Assigning TCR associations to individual alleles was difficult when HLA alleles, especially DR and DQ, strongly co-occurred. Broadly in line with IMGT annotations, most TCR beta V segments showed up in productive rearrangements about 87% or about 30% of the time in an earlier analysis of several hundred of the donors. In vitro tests confirmed that a few of the cytomegalovirus-associated TCR beta chains recognize cytomegalovirus antigens. A later analysis associated about 17,000 TCR beta sequences with specific HLA alleles at a false discovery rate of 0.05. It was suggested by the authors that the approach could potentially be generalized to other disease states and immunological phenotypes. Some IMGT-functional V segments, including TRBV6-2 and TRBV6-3, could not be told apart with the 87-base-pair reads, so those segments were excluded. Immune exposure information for the cohort was limited to CMV serostatus. In a later analysis, TCR association rates were found to vary across HLA loci, with the most associated TCRs seen for DRB1 alleles and the fewest for HLA-C alleles. HLA typing was unavailable for some donors at each locus, so association tests used only the typed subset. Presence/absence analyses assumed roughly uniform sequencing depth across donors, an assumption that may not hold. A further reported finding was that TCR beta sequences accurately predicted the HLA-A and HLA-B alleles for most subjects in the first cohort. A group of highly shared sequence variants was considered likely to be a technical artifact of the sequencing pipeline. Correlated functional status among segregating V segments might reflect linkage disequilibrium, but an unknown experimental factor could not be ruled out. While some public TCRs were present in many individuals, most TCR sequences turned up only very rarely across donors. The cohort was sequenced for TCR beta chains only, and without alpha or paired-chain data the features that could be detected were limited. A later genetic analysis associated a missense DCLRE1C variant with V-gene and J-gene trimming of TCR beta chains, and an independent cohort replicated the association. A later analysis found that most CMV-associated TCR beta chains appeared HLA-restricted, with HLA associations seemingly driven largely by CMV exposure. The classifier was reported to diagnose cytomegalovirus status with high specificity and sensitivity in both the original and validation cohorts. In the study, 150 to 200 TCR beta chains were listed as associated with cytomegalovirus.

The cohort comprised 670 or so healthy bone marrow donors. All cohort members were sampled while nominally healthy, although unrecorded immune exposures were likely present. The donor was CMV seropositive and belonged to the group of 250 to 300 seropositive cohort members. Every donor gave a peripheral blood sample, and the peripheral blood mononuclear cells from that sample were used for TCR beta sequencing. Genomic DNA was extracted from the blood cell samples with the Qiagen DNeasy Blood Extraction Kit. The receptor library was made with the immunoSEQ multiplex PCR assay. For the multiplex PCR, a mixture combining 60 forward primers for TCR Vbeta segments and 13 reverse primers for TCR Jbeta segments was used. The CDR3 region of rearranged TCR beta genes was amplified from genomic DNA by a multiplex PCR assay. The Illumina HiSeq System was used to sequence the amplified TCR beta libraries as 87-base-pair reads. Under the source paper's analysis protocol: In a later analysis, some 80 million unique TCR beta chains were counted across the 666 repertoires, and roughly 11 million of these chains were shared by at least two donors. Raw reads were error-corrected and collapsed into unique sequences by a nearest-neighbor algorithm in which closely related sequences were merged to remove PCR and sequencing errors. To assign V, D and J gene segments, CDR3 sequences were aligned to IMGT reference sequences. For a sequence to be retained, a match of at least six nucleotides was required to both a V gene segment and a J gene segment. A rearrangement counted as productive if the CDR3 had no stop codons and remained in frame with V and J, and every other rearrangement counted as non-productive. CDR3 was defined according to IMGT convention as the region running from the second conserved V-encoded cysteine to the conserved J-encoded phenylalanine. In an earlier analysis of around 640 of the donors, sequences lacking an unambiguous match to a single V gene segment were excluded. In an earlier analysis of around 590 of the donors, a V segment was called functional when productive rearrangements were above 56.7%, and segregating when the standard deviation between donors exceeded 5%. A statistical classification framework was developed to diagnose cytomegalovirus status using the catalog of TCR beta chain sequences. In a later analysis, V and J genes were assigned by comparing TCR nucleotide sequences against IMGT/GENE-DB human TR gene sequences. The TCRdist pipeline was used in a later analysis to assign CDR3 sequences and most-parsimonious VDJ recombination scenarios. A later analysis defined each TCR beta chain by its CDR3 amino acid sequence plus V-gene family, and excluded reads lacking a unique V-gene family. As a way to deal with suspected cross-contamination and a sequencing artifact, a later analysis dropped more than 500 nucleotide sequences that were highly shared and had low generation probability. In a later analysis, a clonal expansion index for each public chain was calculated from normalized within-repertoire ranks of inferred template counts. In a later analysis, generation probabilities were computed with a VDJ recombination model fitted to out-of-frame rearrangements, and the resulting probabilities were checked against IGoR. In a later analysis, TCR-TCR, TCR-HLA and TCR-CMV co-occurrence was scored with hypergeometric tests, and a repertoire-size bias correction was applied to TCR pairs. To estimate false discovery rates, a later analysis permuted the HLA or CMV assignments 20 times. In a later analysis, co-occurring TCRs were grouped using DBSCAN, with TCRdist sequence similarity added in when clustering inside HLA-allele-positive subsets. Co-occurrence clustering excluded repertoires with fewer than 30,000 or more than 120,000 public chains, plus five with anomalous nucleotide sharing. The source is immuneACCESS, and TCRdb retained only in-frame sequences with V and J called. Part of the clones is not carried over; for the studies checked, unresolved V genes explain less than half of this, and the remainder is unexplained. That table supplies the V and J calls and clone size; D and trimming were determined from the DNA. This sample comprises over 100,000 clones, under 85% of them detected only once. The ten largest account for roughly 3.9% of the sample.

The material sequenced was PBMCs. The sequence derives from a male donor in good health and CMV-seropositive. The rearrangement combines TRBV6-1 with TRBJ1-2; TRBD1 is a weak D gene call, 5 bases matching. The CDR3 reads as follows: CASDPKGYYGYTF. In nucleotide form, the sequence is TGTGCCAGCGACCCCAAGGGGTACTATGGCTACACCTTC.